These T cell receptor beta chains were read from a single sample in a study of blood T cell repertoires in COVID-19. The table came from immunoSEQ multiplex PCR; TCRdb's copy has only in-frame clones and leaves some out. This table holds under 75,000 clones, roughly nine tenths found once. Input material: peripheral blood. The receptor source for this set is a man between 45 and 60 years old with acute or convalescent COVID-19. Both conserved end residues are part of each CDR3. Fields, in order: J gene, clone size, V gene, D gene, CDR3 DNA, CDR3 protein. The D gene is left open where the match is weak. Only some rows state a clone size, as once, few, many or a class for expanded clones.

TRBJ1-1	NA	TRBV15	TRBD1	TGTGCCACCAGCAGCGGACAGGGTTTTGGCGCTTTCTTT	CATSSGQGFGAFF
TRBJ2-7	NA	TRBV28	TRBD2	TGTGCCAGCAGTTATAGCGGGAGGTTGGGCGAGCAGTACTTC	CASSYSGRLGEQYF
TRBJ1-1	NA	TRBV6-2/TRBV6-3	TRBD1	TGTGCCAGCAGCGACTTAACAGGGGAGGACACTGAAGCTTTCTTT	CASSDLTGEDTEAFF
TRBJ2-1	NA	TRBV15	TRBD2	TGTGCCACCAGCAGAGGGTCCCCTCTATCTAGCGGCAAACGCAGCCTGGCCTACAATGAGCAGTTCTTC	CATSRGSPLSSGKRSLAYNEQFF
TRBJ2-1	NA	TRBV7-9	TRBD2	TGTGCCAGCAGCGGCATAGCGGGCCATTACAATGAGCAGTTCTTC	CASSGIAGHYNEQFF
TRBJ1-5	NA	TRBV12-3/TRBV12-4	NA	TGTGCCAGCAGTGGACAGCGTAATCAGCCCCAGCATTTT	CASSGQRNQPQHF
TRBJ2-6	NA	TRBV4-1	NA	TGCGCCAGCAGCCAAGATCCCCTATCTGGGGCCAACGTCCTGACTTTC	CASSQDPLSGANVLTF
TRBJ2-5	NA	TRBV5-6	TRBD2	TGTGCCAGCAGCCCCTCCTGGGCGGGAGTCGAGACCCAGTACTTC	CASSPSWAGVETQYF
TRBJ2-2	NA	TRBV4-3	NA	TGCGCCAGCAGTCCCAGCCCTGGACACCAATTTACGAACACCGGGGAGCTGTTTTTT	CASSPSPGHQFTNTGELFF
TRBJ2-1	NA	TRBV18	TRBD2	TGTGCCAGCTCACCGGGACTACGCAAGTTCTTC	CASSPGLRKFF
TRBJ2-5	NA	TRBV6-5	TRBD2	TGTGCCAGCAGTTATTCCGGGACTAGCTTCGAAGAGACCCAGTACTTC	CASSYSGTSFEETQYF
TRBJ1-4	NA	TRBV28	NA	TGTGCCAGCAGGGTCGGAGTCAAAGGAGAACTGTTTTTT	CASRVGVKGELFF
TRBJ1-2	NA	TRBV29-1	NA	TGCAGCGTTGTCGGGGGAGGCGGTGGCTACACCTTC	CSVVGGGGGYTF
TRBJ1-5	NA	TRBV18	NA	TGTGCCAGCTCACCGAGCAGGGTAACGACAAGTAATCAGCCCCAGCATTTT	CASSPSRVTTSNQPQHF
TRBJ1-1	NA	TRBV2	NA	TGTGCCAGCAGTGGGTTAGCGTCGGAAGCTTTCTTT	CASSGLASEAFF
TRBJ2-1	NA	TRBV24-1	TRBD2	TGTGCCACCAGTGATGCGGGACTAGCGGGAGAGGGTGAGCAGTTCTTC	CATSDAGLAGEGEQFF
TRBJ1-2	NA	TRBV4-3	TRBD1	TGCGCCAGCAGCCAAGAATACCGGGACAGGGACTATGGCTACACCTTC	CASSQEYRDRDYGYTF
TRBJ1-1	NA	TRBV6-5	NA	TGTGCCAGCAGTTACTGGAGCGGGGATGCTTTTGAAGCTTTCTTT	CASSYWSGDAFEAFF
TRBJ1-1	NA	TRBV14	TRBD1	TGTGCCAGCAGCCAATTGACAGGGCGGAACACTGAAGCTTTCTTT	CASSQLTGRNTEAFF
TRBJ2-2	NA	TRBV7-9	TRBD1	TGTGCCAGCAGCTCCAGGGGGCTTGGAACCGGGGAGCTGTTTTTT	CASSSRGLGTGELFF
TRBJ1-2	NA	TRBV6-5	NA	TGTGCCAGCAGTTACTCGACTTTCCAGCCTAACTATGGCTACACCTTC	CASSYSTFQPNYGYTF
TRBJ1-5	NA	TRBV19	NA	TGTGCCAGTAGCGTCCACAGGGCCCGCAATCAGCCCCAGCATTTT	CASSVHRARNQPQHF
TRBJ2-3	NA	TRBV10-3	NA	TGTGCCATCAAGTCTAGCGCAGATACGCAGTATTTT	CAIKSSADTQYF
TRBJ1-1	few	TRBV5-1	NA	TGCGCCAGCAGCTTCATGGCAGGGATCATGAACACTGAAGCTTTCTTT	CASSFMAGIMNTEAFF
TRBJ2-1	NA	TRBV6-2/TRBV6-3	NA	TGTGCCAGCAGTTACGGGCTACCGAACAATGAGCAGTTCTTC	CASSYGLPNNEQFF
TRBJ2-1	once	TRBV6-5	TRBD2	TGTGCCAGCAGTATACTAGCGGGAGGTAACAATGAGCAGTTCTTC	CASSILAGGNNEQFF
TRBJ2-3	NA	TRBV6-1	NA	TGTGCCAGCAGTTACCGGTCGGGGCAGTATTTT	CASSYRSGQYF
TRBJ2-1	NA	TRBV24-1	TRBD2	TGTGCCACCAGTGATTCTTCTAGCGGGTTGTTCCATGAGCAGTTCTTC	CATSDSSSGLFHEQFF
TRBJ1-2	NA	TRBV9	TRBD1	TGTGCCAGCAGCGGACAGGGGGCCGTCTATGGCTACACCTTC	CASSGQGAVYGYTF
TRBJ1-2	NA	TRBV29-1	TRBD1	TGCAGCGTTGGGGACAGGGGTTCCGGTGGCTACACCTTC	CSVGDRGSGGYTF
TRBJ1-5	NA	TRBV29-1	TRBD1	TGCAGCGTGACACAGGGGGCGTCAGATCAGCCCCAGCATTTT	CSVTQGASDQPQHF
TRBJ2-3	NA	TRBV7-9	TRBD2	TGTGCCAGCAGTCAACAGCTTAGCGGGTCTAGCACAGATACGCAGTATTTT	CASSQQLSGSSTDTQYF
TRBJ2-7	once	TRBV2	TRBD1	TGTGCCAGCAGTGACGACAGGGACTACGAGCAGTACTTC	CASSDDRDYEQYF
TRBJ1-6	NA	TRBV3-1/TRBV3-2	TRBD1	TGTGCCAGCAGCCAACGACAGGGATCCCTCCACTTT	CASSQRQGSLHF
TRBJ2-7	NA	TRBV24-1	TRBD1	TGTGCCACCAGTGACTCGCAAGGGACAGGGAACGAGCAGTACTTC	CATSDSQGTGNEQYF
TRBJ2-2	NA	TRBV27	NA	TGTGCCAGCAGTAACAGCTACACCACCGGGGAGCTGTTTTTT	CASSNSYTTGELFF
TRBJ2-7	NA	TRBV3-1/TRBV3-2	TRBD1	TGTGCCAGCAGCCAAGTTCCCGGGACAGAGGCTTACGAGCAGTACTTC	CASSQVPGTEAYEQYF
TRBJ2-1	NA	TRBV12-1	NA	NA	CASSFGTGSPASYNEQFF
TRBJ1-6	NA	TRBV4-2	NA	TGTGCCAGCAGCCAAGATCCCCAGGGAAGCTCCTATAATTCACCCCTCCACTTT	CASSQDPQGSSYNSPLHF
TRBJ1-1	NA	TRBV7-9	NA	TGTGCCAGCAGCTTAGCGGAGGGGACTATGAACACTGAAGCTTTCTTT	CASSLAEGTMNTEAFF
TRBJ1-1	NA	TRBV30	TRBD1	TGTGCCTGGAGTGTGACAGGGGTACACACTGAAGCTTTCTTT	CAWSVTGVHTEAFF
TRBJ1-5	few	TRBV28	TRBD1	TGTGCCAGCAGTTTCACAGGGGCCCGCAATCAGCCCCAGCATTTT	CASSFTGARNQPQHF
TRBJ2-3	once	TRBV27	TRBD2	TGTGCCAGCAGGGCTATCGGACTAGCGGGGACAGATACGCAGTATTTT	CASRAIGLAGTDTQYF
TRBJ2-1	NA	TRBV28	NA	TGTGCCAGCAGTATACAGGGGGGGATTTACAATGAGCAGTTCTTC	CASSIQGGIYNEQFF
TRBJ2-3	once	TRBV11-3	TRBD2	TGTGCCAGCAGCTCGGGACTAGCGGGAATTTGGACAGATACGCAGTATTTT	CASSSGLAGIWTDTQYF
TRBJ2-3	NA	TRBV19	TRBD2	TGTGCCAGTAGGACTAGCGGGGCCCGCACAGATACGCAGTATTTT	CASRTSGARTDTQYF
TRBJ2-1	NA	TRBV5-1	NA	TGCGCCAGCAGCCAACTAGCAGACAATGAGCAGTTCTTC	CASSQLADNEQFF
TRBJ1-2	NA	TRBV28	NA	TGTGCCAGCACGGGGGGAAATGGCTACACCTTC	CASTGGNGYTF
TRBJ2-5	once	TRBV18	NA	TGTGCCAGCTCACCACCAGGGGCTGAGACCCAGTACTTC	CASSPPGAETQYF
TRBJ2-5	NA	TRBV18	NA	TGTGCCAGCTCACCACGGGGGCTAGGGACCCAGTACTTC	CASSPRGLGTQYF
TRBJ2-5	NA	TRBV24-1	NA	TGTGCCACCAGTGATTCGAAAAGACTAGGACGGGAAGAGACCCAGTACTTC	CATSDSKRLGREETQYF
TRBJ1-2	NA	TRBV20-1	TRBD1	TGCAGTGCTGGGACAGGCTATGGCTACACCTTC	CSAGTGYGYTF
TRBJ1-4	NA	TRBV18	NA	TGTGCCAGCTCTCCCGACAGAAATGAAAAACTGTTTTTT	CASSPDRNEKLFF
TRBJ1-4	NA	TRBV5-1	NA	TGCGCCAGCAGCTCGGGGGGAGCGTATGAAAAACTGTTTTTT	CASSSGGAYEKLFF
TRBJ2-3	NA	TRBV6-2/TRBV6-3	TRBD2	TGTGCCAGCAGTTACCCTAGCGGGAGACCAGATACGCAGTATTTT	CASSYPSGRPDTQYF